The 14 T cell receptor beta chains below all came from one sample that was sequenced in a study of blood T cell repertoires in COVID-19. Only in-frame clones appear in the TCRdb table, and some are missing; sequencing was by immunoSEQ multiplex PCR. Of 50,000 to 65,000 clones in the sample, 76% were seen once. Sequenced sample: peripheral blood. All receptors derive from a woman aged 45-65 years with active or convalescent COVID-19.

The CDR3 region has the DNA TGTGCCAGCGGACCTGGACAGCGCTATAATTCACCCCTCCACTTT. It codes for CASGPGQRYNSPLHF. The rearrangement joins TRBV2 to TRBJ1-6; tentatively, D is TRBD1 (6 bases). The CDR3 runs to 15 residues. Germline CDR1 SNHLY, CDR2 FYNNEI. Trimming took 8 bases from V and 3 from J, leaving 14 bases between them.

This clone was seen repeatedly, ten times or more. V is TRBV30 and J is TRBJ2-3; D gene ambiguous. The CDR3 spans 13 residues. V was cut by 1 base and J by 6 bases, with 11 bases left in between. The germline V gene has CDR1 GTSNPN and CDR2 SVGIG (reference sequence). The CDR3 sequence: CAWSGIASDTQYF. The CDR3 nucleotides read TGTGCCTGGAGTGGAATAGCTTCCGATACGCAGTATTTT.

The rearrangement uses TRBV30 and TRBJ1-2; TRBD1 might be the D (6 bases). The germline gives CDR1 GTSNPN, CDR2 SVGIG (reference sequence). The ends were cut back, 0 bases at V and 3 bases at J, with 11 bases in the middle. The CDR3 is 14 amino acids. CDR3 sequence (DNA): TGTGCCTGGAGTGTAGGGGGTAAGGACTATGGCTACACCTTC. Amino acid sequence: CAWSVGGKDYGYTF.

The chain's CDR3 is CASRHLEGGPLYGYTF. The CDR3 nucleotides read TGTGCCAGTAGGCATCTTGAGGGAGGCCCACTATATGGCTACACCTTC. This rearrangement joins TRBV19 to TRBJ1-2; D not certain. Trimming shortened V by 6 bases and J by 5 bases, and 22 bases separated the two germline ends. CDR1 is LNHDA and CDR2 is SQIVND in the germline V gene (reference sequence). This CDR3 contains 16 residues.

The chain is built from TRBV2 and TRBJ2-4, with a possible D match to TRBD1 (5 bases). This CDR3 has 14 residues. CDR1 is SNHLY, CDR2 FYNNEI, per germline. The V end lost 10 bases, the J end lost 5 bases, and 18 bases lay between the germline ends. CDR3 sequence reads: CAIKDSYYQNIQYF. CDR3 coding DNA: TGTGCCATCAAAGACAGTTATTATCAAAACATTCAGTACTTC.

The sample holds one count of this clone. The J gene is TRBJ1-1, the V gene TRBV5-6; D call uncertain. The V and J ends lost 2 bases and 11 bases respectively, with 13 bases between them. Per germline, CDR1 SGHDT and CDR2 YYEEEE. This CDR3 contains 12 residues. CDR3 sequence: CASSLEGLAAFF. CDR3 DNA: TGTGCCAGCAGCTTAGAGGGTTTGGCCGCTTTCTTT.

A remark on this clone: Other nucleotide sequences from this sample produce the same CDR3. The rearrangement links TRBV29-1 to TRBJ2-7; D is uncertain. The CDR3 consists of 11 residues. The ends were cut back, 4 bases at V and 2 bases at J, with 6 bases in the middle. Germline V gene sequence: CDR1 SQVTM, CDR2 ANQGSEA. Here the CDR3 DNA reads TGCAGCGTTGGTGGAGCCTACGAGCAGTACTTC. It codes for CSVGGAYEQYF.

This clone showed up just a few times. At the DNA level, this CDR3 is encoded by other sequences in the same sample as well. The chain links TRBV18 to TRBJ1-5, with D possibly TRBD1 on 6 matching bases. The CDR3 runs to 13 residues. The germline V gene has CDR1 KGHSH and CDR2 LQKENI. V lost 6 bases, J lost 4 bases, and 10 bases lay in between. The CDR3 DNA sequence: TGTGCCAGCTCCCCGGACAGAAATCAGCCCCAGCATTTT. The encoded protein is CASSPDRNQPQHF.

This clone appeared once. The gene calls are TRBV5-4 and TRBJ2-5; D possibly corresponds to TRBD2 (5 bases). V was shortened by 0 bases and J by 2 bases, with 8 bases between the two germline ends. The CDR3 covers 14 residues. Germline V gives CDR1 SGHNT, CDR2 YYREEE (reference sequence). CDR3 bases: TGTGCCAGCAGCTTGGAACTAGTACAAGAGACCCAGTACTTC. This gives the protein CASSLELVQETQYF.

The genes are TRBV6-5 and TRBJ1-1; no firm D call. The CDR3 length is 11 residues. V lost 0 bases and J lost 8, with 4 bases in between. From germline, CDR1 is MNHEY and CDR2 SVGAGI. CDR3 coding DNA: TGTGCCAGCAGTTACTCGAGAGAAGCTTTCTTT. As protein: CASSYSREAFF.

The table lists this clone with a count of one. This sequence joins TRBV4-1 and TRBJ1-4; 7 bases line up with TRBD1. Germline assignment: CDR1 MGHRA and CDR2 YSYEKL. There are 15 residues in the CDR3. The V and J ends lost 4 bases and 4 bases, in that order; junction bases with no gene match: 6. The CDR3 bases are TGCGCCAGCAGCCCGGAGGGGGCGGATAATGAAAAACTGTTTTTT. Translation: CASSPEGADNEKLFF.

This clone was observed a handful of times. The chain carries TRBV11-2 and TRBJ2-7, with D perhaps matching TRBD2 (7 bases). This CDR3 region has 12 residues. V was clipped by 11 bases and J by 1 base, with 12 bases between them. Per the germline V gene, CDR1 is SGHAT and CDR2 is FQNNGV. CDR3 protein: CAGRGASYEQYF. DNA of the CDR3: TGTGCCGGGAGGGGGGCTTCCTACGAGCAGTACTTC. The full variable domain, rest sourced from reference TRBV11-2 and TRBJ2-7, is EAGVAQSPRYKIIEKRQSVAFWCNPISGHATLYWYQQILGQGPKLLIQFQNNGVVDDSQLPKDRFSAERLKGVDSTLKIQPAKLEDSAVYLCAGRGASYEQYFGPGTRLTVT.

CDR3: CASSQQYLAETYTDTQYF. Written as DNA, the CDR3 is TGTGCCAGCAGCCAACAGTACTTAGCGGAGACCTACACAGATACGCAGTATTTT. The gene calls are TRBV3-1 (or the pseudogene TRBV3-2) and TRBJ2-3; D possibly corresponds to TRBD2 (6 bases). V shed 2 bases and J shed 2 bases, with 20 bases lying between them. The CDR3 extends over 18 amino acids. Germline values: CDR1 LGHDT, CDR2 YNNKEL (reference sequence).

V usage is TRBV19 and J usage is TRBJ1-4; possible D gene TRBD1, 6 bases. Trimming took off 0 bases at V and 3 bases at J, with 11 bases between the two ends. The CDR3 has 16 residues. Germline CDR1 LNHDA, CDR2 SQIVND (reference sequence). CDR3 region: CASSIDWGQPNEKLFF. CDR3 nucleotide sequence: TGTGCCAGTAGTATAGATTGGGGGCAGCCTAATGAAAAACTGTTTTTT.